This TCR beta chain came from a study of T cells in Graves' hyperthyroidism and ophthalmopathy. There are many counts of this clonotype. This CDR3 is 15 amino acids long. Trimming stripped 4 bases from V and 0 bases from J, with 14 bases between. Germline loops: CDR1 SGHRS, CDR2 YFSETQ. Over 18 months, lack of ophthalmopathy progression marked Graves' hyperthyroidism as stable. It was uncontrolled infection, other autoimmune disease, pregnancy or lactation that excluded patients. Thyroid ultrasound, orbital computed tomography, clinical symptoms, and serum thyroxine and TRAb underpinned diagnoses. Using more than 7.5 ml of fresh peripheral blood, PBMCs were prepared. Authors of the study amplified TCR beta CDR3 regions from RNA transcripts. An initial round of RT-PCR targeting the TCR CDR3 relied on the HTBI primer set. One entry per CDR3 protein results from TCRdb running MiXCR on the multiplex PCR reads. Here the sample spans 600,000 to 750,000 distinct CDR3 sequences, 17% being singletons.

This receptor was identified in a man aged 50 or older with Graves' hyperthyroidism. Sequencing used blood. This chain joins TRBV5-1 and TRBJ2-7; TRBD2 is a possible D gene (6 bases). The CDR3: CASSRDSTSSYEQYF. For the CDR3, the DNA is TGCGCCAGCAGCCGGGACTCGACGAGCTCCTACGAGCAGTACTTC.